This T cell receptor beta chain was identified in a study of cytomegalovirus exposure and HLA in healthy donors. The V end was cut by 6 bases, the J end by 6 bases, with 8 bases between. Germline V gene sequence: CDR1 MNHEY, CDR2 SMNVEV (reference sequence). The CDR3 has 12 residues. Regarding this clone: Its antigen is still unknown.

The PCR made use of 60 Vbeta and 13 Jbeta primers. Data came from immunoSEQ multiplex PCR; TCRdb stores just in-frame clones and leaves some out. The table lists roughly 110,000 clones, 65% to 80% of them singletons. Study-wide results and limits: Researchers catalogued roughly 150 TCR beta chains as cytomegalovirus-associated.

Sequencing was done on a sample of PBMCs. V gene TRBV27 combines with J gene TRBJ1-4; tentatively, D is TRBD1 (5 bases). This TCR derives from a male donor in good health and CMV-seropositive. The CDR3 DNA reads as TGTGCCAGCAGGCAGGGTTATGAAAAACTGTTTTTT. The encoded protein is CASRQGYEKLFF.